The next 12 T cell receptor beta chains were all read from a single sample in a study of blood T cells in healthy people across ages. Sample-barcoded 5' priming and a J-beta primer mix drove a second PCR of roughly 6 to 12 cycles. From the 5' RACE reads, TCRdb called clonotypes with MiXCR, one entry per CDR3 protein. The sample lists 700,000 to 900,000 distinct CDR3 sequences, about 55% seen once, with roughly 40% in the top ten. Sequencing used blood. Receptors originate from an older man in good health.

The chain has TRBV28 and TRBJ2-5, with TRBD2 identical over 7 bases. Germline V gives CDR1 MDHEN, CDR2 SYDVKM. V lost 5 bases, J lost 3 bases, and 9 bases stayed unmatched. The CDR3 totals 15 residues. CDR3 sequence reads: CASSPVGEGEETQYF. In DNA form, the CDR3 reads TGTGCCAGCAGTCCCGTGGGGGAGGGCGAAGAGACCCAGTACTTC.

This clonotype was seen a handful of times. The gene calls are TRBV7-9 and TRBJ2-7; tentatively, D is TRBD2 (6 bases). This CDR3 spans 15 amino acids. Trimming stripped 5 bases from V and 3 bases from J, with 17 bases between. CDR1 is SEHNR, CDR2 FQNEAQ, per germline (reference sequence). CDR3: CASSPRTKPYYEQYF. For the CDR3, the DNA is TGTGCCAGCAGCCCCCGGACTAAACCCTACTACGAGCAGTACTTC.

With respect to this clonotype: One junction end disagrees with the germline gene, perhaps due to a read error. V gene TRBV7-9 combines with J gene TRBJ2-7; a weak D match, TRBD1 (5 bases). The V gene's germline CDR1 is SEHNR and CDR2 FQNEAQ (reference sequence). CDR3 length equals 12 residues. The CDR3: CASRQNSDEQYF. The CDR3 DNA sequence: TGTGCCAGCCGACAGAACTCCGACGAGCAGTACTTC.

The CDR3 protein is CASSLLLAGGPGEQFF. The DNA of the CDR3 is TGCGCCAGCAGCTTACTTCTAGCGGGAGGGCCTGGGGAGCAGTTCTTC. This chain uses TRBV5-1 with TRBJ2-1, with TRBD2 matching 12 bases. V trimming: 2 bases; J trimming: 10 bases; junction bases outside the gene matches: 10. Germline V gives CDR1 SGHRS, CDR2 YFSETQ. CDR3 size: 16 residues.

The chain employs TRBV13 and TRBJ2-4; 7 bases match TRBD2. The tail of the sequence fits TRBJ2-5 better, so the J call may be wrong. The CDR3 length is 16 residues. The germline gives CDR1 PRHDT, CDR2 FYEKMQ (reference sequence). CDR3 residues: CASSGTKRGDQETQYF. The CDR3, as DNA: TGTGCCAGCAGCGGGACTAAGCGGGGAGACCAAGAGACCCAGTACTTC.

For this clonotype: This may stem from a read error, because a much larger clone lies one nucleotide away. J is TRBJ2-7 and V is TRBV25-1; 7 nucleotides line up with TRBD2. Per the germline V gene, CDR1 is MGHDK and CDR2 is SYGVNS. The length of the CDR3 is 13 residues. V lost 4 bases and J lost 6; bases outside the gene matches: 6. The CDR3 DNA sequence: TGTGCCAGCAGTGGACGGCTAGCGGCCGAGCAGTACTTC. This gives the protein CASSGRLAAEQYF.

V is TRBV11-2 and J is TRBJ2-3, with D uncertain. V lost 1 base and J 14 bases, leaving 13 bases between the germline ends. Germline CDR1 and CDR2: SGHAT and FQNNGV. This CDR3 region has 12 residues. The CDR3 region is CASSLVDRDAYF. CDR3 DNA: TGTGCCAGCAGCTTAGTTGACCGAGACGCGTATTTT.

This clonotype was observed a handful of times. This chain joins TRBV21-1 and TRBJ2-3; the D call in the table, TRBD1, was not verified against the DNA. TRBV21-1 constitutes a pseudogene. The length of the CDR3 is 12 residues. CDR3 loop: CASTNRGRYAYF. The CDR3 DNA is TGTGCCAGCACCAACAGGGGGCGATACGCGTATTTT.

This clonotype was counted at least ten times. This chain uses TRBV29-1 with TRBJ2-3, with D possibly being TRBD2 (5 bases). The CDR3 has 12 residues. Looked up from germline, CDR1 is SQVTM and CDR2 is ANQGSEA. Trimming removed 0 bases from V and 6 bases from J, with 7 bases in between. CDR3 loop: CSVEEPGDTQYF. The DNA for the CDR3 is TGCAGCGTTGAAGAGCCGGGGGATACGCAGTATTTT.

V gene TRBV29-1 combines with J gene TRBJ2-7; 12 bases match TRBD2. This CDR3 has 15 residues. V shed 6 bases, J shed 2 bases, and the junction held 8 bases outside the gene matches. The germline V gene encodes CDR1 SQVTM and CDR2 ANQGSEA. The CDR3 is CSVETSGSLPYEQYF. The CDR3 region has the DNA TGCAGCGTCGAGACTAGCGGGAGTCTTCCCTACGAGCAGTACTTC.

The rearrangement joins TRBV7-2 to TRBJ1-2; D unresolved. The V gene's germline CDR1 is SGHTA and CDR2 FQGNSA. This CDR3 has 14 amino acids. V lost 1 base and J 7 bases, leaving 13 bases between the germline ends. The CDR3, as DNA: TGTGCCAGCAGCTTAGGGACCCCACTAGGTGGCTACACCTTC. Encoded protein: CASSLGTPLGGYTF.

V gene TRBV25-1 combines with J gene TRBJ2-5; TRBD2 matches 7 bases. Germline CDR1 MGHDK, CDR2 SYGVNS. The CDR3 consists of 16 residues. V dropped 5 bases and J dropped 2; count of bases not matched to a gene: 11. The CDR3 reads CASSTPWWGGQETQYF. Here the CDR3 DNA reads TGTGCCAGCAGTACACCTTGGTGGGGGGGGCAAGAGACCCAGTACTTC.